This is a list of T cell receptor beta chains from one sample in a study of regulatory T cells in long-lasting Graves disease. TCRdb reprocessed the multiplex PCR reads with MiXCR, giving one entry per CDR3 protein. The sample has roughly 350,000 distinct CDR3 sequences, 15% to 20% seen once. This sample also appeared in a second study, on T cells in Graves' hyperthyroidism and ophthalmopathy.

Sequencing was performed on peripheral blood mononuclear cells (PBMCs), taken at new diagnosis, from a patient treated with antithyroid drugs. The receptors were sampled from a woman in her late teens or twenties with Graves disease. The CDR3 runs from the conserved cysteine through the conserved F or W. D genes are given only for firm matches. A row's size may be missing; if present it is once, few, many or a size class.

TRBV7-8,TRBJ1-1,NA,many,TGTGCCAGCAGCTCCCAATCTACAACCACTGAAGCTTTCTTT,CASSSQSTTTEAFF
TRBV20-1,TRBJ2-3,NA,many,TGCAGTGCTAGAGATCAGGGGATTACAGATACGCAGTATTTT,CSARDQGITDTQYF
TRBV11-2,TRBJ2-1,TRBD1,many,TGTGCCAGCAGCTCCCCAGGGGGCTGGAATGAGCAGTTCTTC,CASSSPGGWNEQFF
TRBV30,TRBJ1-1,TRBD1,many,TGTACCTGGAGGGGACAGGGGGTCACTGAAGCTTTCTTT,CTWRGQGVTEAFF
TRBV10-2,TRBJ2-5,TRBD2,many,TGCGCCAGCAGTGCGTTAGCGGGGGGGCACCAAGAGACCCAGTACTTC,CASSALAGGHQETQYF
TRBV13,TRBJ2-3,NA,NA,TGTGCCAGCAGCCCTCAAAGCTATGGCACAGATACGCAGTATTTT,CASSPQSYGTDTQYF
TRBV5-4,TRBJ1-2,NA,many,TGTGCCAGCAGCGTGGGGGGCTTGCGCGGCTACACCTTC,CASSVGGLRGYTF
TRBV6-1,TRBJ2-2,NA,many,TGTGCCAGCAGAGGGGGGACCGGGGAGCTGTTTTTT,CASRGGTGELFF
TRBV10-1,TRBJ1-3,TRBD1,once,TGCGCCAGCATCACAAGTCGACAGGGCGCTAGCTCTGGAAACACCATATATTTT,CASITSRQGASSGNTIYF
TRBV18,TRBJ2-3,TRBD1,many,TGTGCCAGCTCACCGCCGTTTACAGGGGTGAGCACAGATACGCAGTATTTT,CASSPPFTGVSTDTQYF
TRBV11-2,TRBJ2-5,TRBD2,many,TGTGCCAGCAGCCTTAGCGGGAGGGCCAAGGAGACCCAGTACTTC,CASSLSGRAKETQYF
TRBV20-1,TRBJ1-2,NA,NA,TGCAGTGCAGAACAGGGCCACCTGCCCCTTAATGGCTACACCTTC,CSAEQGHLPLNGYTF
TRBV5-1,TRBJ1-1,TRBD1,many,TGCGCCAGCAGCTCACAGGGGGCGGGTACTGAAGCTTTCTTT,CASSSQGAGTEAFF
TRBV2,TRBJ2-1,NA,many,TGTGCCAGCAGAGGGGGAGGGGATGAGCAGTTCTTC,CASRGGGDEQFF
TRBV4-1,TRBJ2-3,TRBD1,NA,TGCGCCAGCAGCAAACAGGGGTCCAGCACAGATACGCAGTATTTT,CASSKQGSSTDTQYF
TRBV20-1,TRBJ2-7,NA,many,TGCAGTGCATACCTCTACGAGCAGTACTTC,CSAYLYEQYF
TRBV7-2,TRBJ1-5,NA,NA,TGTGCCAGCAGCTATCAAAATCAGCCCCAGCATTTT,CASSYQNQPQHF
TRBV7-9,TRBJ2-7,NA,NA,TGTGCCACGCAGGACAGAAACTCCTACGAGCAGTACTTC,CATQDRNSYEQYF
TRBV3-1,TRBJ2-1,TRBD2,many,TGTGCCAGCAGCCAAGTTGGACTAGCGGGAGTAGATGAGCAGTTCTTC,CASSQVGLAGVDEQFF
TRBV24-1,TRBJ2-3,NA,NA,TGTGCCACCCGACAGGCTAACACAGATACGCAGTATTTT,CATRQANTDTQYF
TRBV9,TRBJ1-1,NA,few,TGTGCCAGCAGCGCCTCGGGACACTGGAACACTGAAGCTTTCTTT,CASSASGHWNTEAFF
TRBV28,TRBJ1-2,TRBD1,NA,TGTGCCAGCAGTTACGGACAGGGGGCGGACGATAACTATGGCTACACCTTC,CASSYGQGADDNYGYTF
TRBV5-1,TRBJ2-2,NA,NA,TGCGCCAGCAGCTTGGCTGGTCACACCGGGGAGCTGTTTTTT,CASSLAGHTGELFF
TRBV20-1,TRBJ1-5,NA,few,TGCAGTGCTAGAGATAGGGTTAAAAGCAATCAGCCCCAGCATTTT,CSARDRVKSNQPQHF
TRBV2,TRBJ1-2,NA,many,TGTGCCAGCAGGGGATCTTATGGCTACACCTTC,CASRGSYGYTF
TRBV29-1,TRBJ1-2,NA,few,TGCAGCGTTCCAACCACCGTGAGCTATGGCTACACCTTC,CSVPTTVSYGYTF
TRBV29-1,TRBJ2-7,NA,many,TGCAGCGTTGAAGATCCCGCTTTAGAGACGGAGCCCTACGAGCAGTACTTC,CSVEDPALETEPYEQYF
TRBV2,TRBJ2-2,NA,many,TGTGCCAGCAGTGAAGTCGACGGCGACACCGGGGAGCTGTTTTTT,CASSEVDGDTGELFF
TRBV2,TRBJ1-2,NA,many,TGTGCCAGCAGTGATGACAGCCTTTGGGGCTACACCTTC,CASSDDSLWGYTF
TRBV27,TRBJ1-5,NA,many,TGTGCCAGCAGTCCACGAGGGATCAATCAGCCCCAGCATTTT,CASSPRGINQPQHF
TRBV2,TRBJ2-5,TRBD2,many,TGTGCCAGCAGTGTATGGCGGGGGCAAGAGACCCAGTACTTC,CASSVWRGQETQYF
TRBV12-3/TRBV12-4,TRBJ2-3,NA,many,TGTGCCAGCAGTCCAACTAGTTTGGGCACAGATACGCAGTATTTT,CASSPTSLGTDTQYF
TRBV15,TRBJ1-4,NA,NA,TGTGCCACCAAGACCGGACAGCTTAATGAAAAACTGTTTTTT,CATKTGQLNEKLFF
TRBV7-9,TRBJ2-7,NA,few,TGTGCCAGCAGCCCTGGGTGGGAGAGGAACGAGCAGTACTTC,CASSPGWERNEQYF
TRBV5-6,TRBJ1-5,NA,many,TGTGCCAGCAGCTTGGGGGCCGGGGTTAGTCAGCCCCAGCATTTT,CASSLGAGVSQPQHF
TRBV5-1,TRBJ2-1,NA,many,TGCGCCAGCAGCATGGACGGGAGCTCCTACAATGAGCAGTTCTTC,CASSMDGSSYNEQFF
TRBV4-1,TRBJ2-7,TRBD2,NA,TGCGCCAGCAGCCAAGAAATTAGCGGGGATTTCTACGAGCAGTACTTC,CASSQEISGDFYEQYF
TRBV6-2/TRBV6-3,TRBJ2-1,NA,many,TGTGCCAGCAGTCCACAAGAAATCCACAATGAGCAGTTCTTC,CASSPQEIHNEQFF
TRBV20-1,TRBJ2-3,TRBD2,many,TGCAGTGCTACTAGCGGGGGGTCGCCTAGCACAGATACGCAGTATTTT,CSATSGGSPSTDTQYF
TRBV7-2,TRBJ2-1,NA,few,TGTGCCAGCAGCTCGCCGGCGGTAAATCTGTACAATGAGCAGTTCTTC,CASSSPAVNLYNEQFF
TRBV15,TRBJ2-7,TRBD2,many,TGTGCCACCAGCAAGCAGCGGGAGGGGTCCTACGAGCAGTACTTC,CATSKQREGSYEQYF
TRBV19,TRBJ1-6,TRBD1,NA,TGTGCCAGTAGTATAACCGGGACAGGCTCACATTCACCCCTCCACTTT,CASSITGTGSHSPLHF
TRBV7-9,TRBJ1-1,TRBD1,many,TGTGCCAGCAGCTTAGGGACAGGGAACGATGAAGCTTTCTTT,CASSLGTGNDEAFF
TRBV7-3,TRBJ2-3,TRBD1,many,TGTGCCAGCAGCCCCTCCGGGACAGGGCGCACAGATACGCAGTATTTT,CASSPSGTGRTDTQYF
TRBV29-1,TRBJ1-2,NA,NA,TGCAGCGTTGAATCCGGCCCGGGGAACTATGGCTACACCTTC,CSVESGPGNYGYTF
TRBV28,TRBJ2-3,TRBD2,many,TGTGCCAGCAGTTTATGGCTAGCGGCTAGCACAGATACGCAGTATTTT,CASSLWLAASTDTQYF